These T cell receptor beta chains were read from a single sample in a study of OX40 agonist ivuxolimab in advanced cancers. The protocol was immunoSEQ multiplex PCR, while the TCRdb copy is restricted to in-frame clones and leaves out a portion. The table includes 80,000 or so clones, 90% to 95% detected once. The sequencing here drew on CD4+ or CD8+ T cells sorted from blood, taken in a trial of the OX40 agonist ivuxolimab. Source of these receptors: an adult with an advanced solid tumor such as melanoma, head and neck, liver or kidney cancer. Each CDR3 is given with its conserved first and last residue. The D gene is left open where the match is weak. A row's size may be missing; if present it is once, few, many or a size class.

j_gene	d_gene	abundance	v_gene	CDR3aa	CDR3nt
TRBJ1-4	-	-	TRBV19	CASSRVSNEKLFF	TGTGCCAGCTCCCGGGTCTCTAATGAAAAACTGTTTTTT
TRBJ2-1	TRBD1	-	TRBV9	CASSFTGVGHEQFF	TGTGCCAGCAGCTTTACAGGGGTTGGGCATGAGCAGTTCTTC
TRBJ1-2	-	-	TRBV5-1	CASSDTGNYGYTF	TGCGCCAGCAGCGATACAGGGAACTATGGCTACACCTTC
TRBJ1-4	-	once	TRBV18	CASSPPQETNEKLFF	TGTGCCAGCTCACCACCGCAGGAGACTAATGAAAAACTGTTTTTT
TRBJ2-1	TRBD2	-	TRBV25-1	CASSKGLAGFNEQFF	TGTGCCAGCAGTAAGGGACTAGCGGGCTTCAATGAGCAGTTCTTC
TRBJ2-5	-	once	TRBV5-1	CASSLANTGPQETQYF	TGCGCCAGCAGCTTGGCGAATACAGGGCCCCAAGAGACCCAGTACTTC
TRBJ2-7	-	-	TRBV7-9	CASSFLTGPYEQYF	TGTGCCAGCAGCTTCCTGACAGGACCCTACGAGCAGTACTTC
TRBJ2-2	TRBD1	-	TRBV5-1	CASSRRAGGSGELFF	TGCGCCAGCAGCCGTCGGGCAGGGGGTTCCGGGGAGCTGTTTTTT
TRBJ1-4	-	-	TRBV6-5	CASRFGADEKLFF	TGTGCCAGCAGATTCGGCGCGGATGAAAAACTGTTTTTT
TRBJ1-5	-	-	TRBV7-2	CASSHASQPQHF	TGTGCCAGCAGCCACGCGAGCCAGCCCCAGCATTTT
TRBJ1-2	-	-	TRBV5-1	CASSFDPFGGYTF	TGCGCCAGCAGCTTTGACCCCTTCGGGGGCTACACCTTC
TRBJ2-2	TRBD1	-	TRBV29-1	CSVGQGSTGELFF	TGCAGCGTAGGACAGGGGTCAACCGGGGAGCTGTTTTTT
TRBJ2-3	-	-	TRBV5-4	CASSLGAYARTDTQYF	TGTGCCAGCAGCTTGGGGGCGTATGCCCGCACAGATACGCAGTATTTT
TRBJ2-2	-	-	TRBV18	CASSPEATGELFF	TGTGCCAGCTCACCCGAGGCCACCGGGGAGCTGTTTTTT
TRBJ2-1	TRBD1	-	TRBV5-1	CASSLGGQGYNEQFF	TGCGCCAGCAGCTTGGGCGGACAGGGTTACAATGAGCAGTTCTTC
TRBJ1-5	TRBD1	-	TRBV19	CASSILNLGQGQPGGNQPQHF	TGTGCCAGTAGTATCTTAAATCTGGGACAGGGCCAACCTGGGGGCAATCAGCCCCAGCATTTT
TRBJ2-1	TRBD1	-	TRBV6-1	CATGTEFDYEQFF	TGTGCCACCGGGACAGAGTTTGATTATGAGCAGTTCTTC
TRBJ2-4	-	-	TRBV19	CASSPLPTVLAKNIQYF	TGTGCCAGTAGCCCCCTCCCGACAGTTCTAGCCAAAAACATTCAGTACTTC
TRBJ2-3	TRBD2	-	TRBV19	CASRTSGDDTQYF	TGTGCCAGTAGAACTAGCGGGGATGATACGCAGTATTTT
TRBJ2-2	-	once	TRBV5-1	CASSPEPASGELFF	TGCGCCAGCAGCCCTGAGCCGGCATCCGGGGAGCTGTTTTTT
TRBJ1-1	TRBD1	-	TRBV7-2	CASSLRQGTEAFF	TGTGCCAGCAGCCTACGACAGGGCACTGAAGCTTTCTTT
TRBJ2-2	-	-	TRBV25-1	CASSEYGGANTGELFF	TGTGCCAGCAGTGAATATGGCGGTGCGAACACCGGGGAGCTGTTTTTT
TRBJ2-1	-	-	TRBV27	CASSISAGTLYNEQFF	TGTGCCAGCAGTATCAGCGCAGGGACCCTTTACAATGAGCAGTTCTTC
TRBJ2-2	-	-	TRBV7-9	CASRPWDLNTGELFF	TGTGCCAGCAGGCCCTGGGACTTGAACACCGGGGAGCTGTTTTTT
TRBJ2-2	TRBD2	-	TRBV5-1	CASSLVGTSGKAGELFF	TGCGCCAGCAGCTTGGTCGGGACTAGCGGGAAGGCCGGGGAGCTGTTTTTT
TRBJ1-2	TRBD1	-	TRBV18	CASSPGQGASTLYGYTF	TGTGCCAGCTCACCTGGCCAGGGGGCCTCCACACTTTATGGCTACACCTTC
TRBJ2-2	-	-	TRBV10-1	CASSEFQGSNTGELFF	TGCGCCAGCAGTGAGTTTCAGGGCTCGAACACCGGGGAGCTGTTTTTT
TRBJ1-2	-	-	TRBV7-2	CASSVEPGQPSYGYTF	TGTGCCAGCAGCGTTGAACCGGGCCAACCATCCTATGGCTACACCTTC
TRBJ2-7	TRBD2	-	TRBV7-9	CASSLARPGTSGYEQYF	TGTGCCAGCAGCTTAGCTCGACCCGGGACTAGCGGATACGAGCAGTACTTC
TRBJ2-5	-	-	TRBV27	CASSLRGETQYF	TGTGCCAGCAGTCTCAGGGGAGAGACCCAGTACTTC
TRBJ1-2	-	once	TRBV29-1	CSVEDRGVYGYTF	TGCAGCGTTGAAGATCGAGGGGTGTATGGCTACACCTTC
TRBJ2-5	TRBD2	-	TRBV6-5	CASRSGGLQETQYF	TGTGCCAGCAGGAGCGGGGGGCTGCAAGAGACCCAGTACTTC
TRBJ1-4	-	-	TRBV7-2	CASSLRGVGEKLFF	TGTGCCAGCAGCTTACGGGGGGTAGGGGAAAAACTGTTTTTT
TRBJ1-4	TRBD1	-	TRBV5-4	CASSLGQGYEKLFF	TGTGCCAGCAGCTTGGGACAGGGATATGAAAAACTGTTTTTT
TRBJ2-7	TRBD2	-	TRBV28	CASSSSGGTYEQYF	TGTGCCAGCAGTTCTAGCGGGGGGACCTACGAGCAGTACTTC
TRBJ2-5	-	-	TRBV4-3	CASSQEWTEETQYF	TGCGCCAGCAGCCAAGAATGGACAGAAGAGACCCAGTACTTC
TRBJ2-2	TRBD2	-	TRBV6-4	CASSLEGLAGTANTGELFF	TGTGCCAGCAGTTTGGAAGGACTAGCGGGGACCGCGAACACCGGGGAGCTGTTTTTT
TRBJ2-6	TRBD2	-	TRBV28	CASSSPGGSLLGANVLTF	TGTGCCAGCAGTTCCCCGGGAGGGAGTCTACTTGGGGCCAACGTCCTGACTTTC
TRBJ2-1	-	-	TRBV6-6	CASSVGDEQFF	TGTGCCAGCAGCGTAGGCGATGAGCAGTTCTTC
TRBJ2-7	-	-	TRBV11-2	CASGGQAKGEQYF	TGTGCCAGTGGCGGGCAGGCTAAAGGGGAGCAGTACTTC
TRBJ2-7	-	-	TRBV15	CATSRDLGYEQYF	TGTGCCACCAGCAGAGATTTGGGCTACGAGCAGTACTTC
TRBJ1-2	-	-	TRBV25-1	CASSEHTAGYTF	TGTGCCAGCAGTGAACACACAGCTGGCTACACCTTC
TRBJ1-6	-	-	TRBV5-1	CASSSQGRGDSPLHF	TGCGCCAGCAGCTCCCAGGGCCGGGGGGACTCACCCCTCCACTTT
TRBJ1-4	-	-	TRBV2	CASTGLDEKLFF	TGTGCCAGCACCGGGCTGGATGAAAAACTGTTTTTT